A single sample is the source of the 28 T cell receptor beta chains below, sequenced in a study of blood T cell repertoires in COVID-19 (dated by TCRdb to 2020 to 2021). Library construction relied on the immunoSEQ multiplex PCR assay. TCRdb re-hosts the immuneACCESS table, in-frame sequences only. Its copies lack some clones; in the studies checked, an unresolved V gene accounts for under half of them, and the cause for the rest is not known. The sample data list 52,000 or so clones, and about nine tenths of these were observed just once. The ten biggest clones cover roughly 8% of the sample. Sequencing was carried out using peripheral blood. Receptor source: a woman in her 70s with active COVID-19.

The chain joins TRBV7-8 to TRBJ1-4; D is uncertain. The CDR3 is 13 residues long. In germline, CDR1 is SGHVS, CDR2 FQNEAQ. The V end was cut by 4 bases, the J end by 6 bases, with 9 bases between. This CDR3 reads CASSSRAYEKLFF. The CDR3 DNA follows: TGTGCCAGCAGCTCTCGAGCTTATGAAAAACTGTTTTTT.

This clone has a single count. The chain links TRBV4-2 to TRBJ1-2; 9 nucleotides line up with TRBD1. The CDR3 sequence is 14 residues long. V shed 4 bases and J 8 bases; nucleotides not matched to a gene: 8. CDR1 is LGHNA and CDR2 is YNFKEQ in the germline V gene. CDR3 in DNA: TGTGCCAGCAGCCGGGACAGGGTGGGAAGCGGCTACACCTTC. Translation: CASSRDRVGSGYTF.

This chain joins TRBV5-1 and TRBJ2-1, with 8 bases that match TRBD2. The CDR3 covers 15 residues. Trimming took 2 bases from V and 6 from J; bases not matched to a gene: 7. Germline-derived CDR1 and CDR2 are SGHRS and YFSETQ. This chain's CDR3 is CASSLGAGDSNEQFF. The DNA for the CDR3 is TGCGCCAGCAGCTTAGGAGCGGGAGACTCCAATGAGCAGTTCTTC.

The chain carries TRBV5-5 and TRBJ2-5; TRBD2 matches 15 bases. There are 18 residues in the CDR3. V trimming: 4 bases; J trimming: 0 bases; junction bases outside the gene matches: 7. Germline lookup yields CDR1 SGHKS and CDR2 YYEKEE (reference sequence). The CDR3 coding sequence is TGTGCCAGCAGCACCGGGACTAGCGGGAGGAAGTACCAAGAGACCCAGTACTTC. Its translation: CASSTGTSGRKYQETQYF.

The J gene is TRBJ2-1, the V gene TRBV4-2; D not resolved. V was trimmed by 1 base and J by 7 bases, leaving 5 bases between them. The CDR3 totals 12 residues. Germline-derived CDR1 and CDR2 are LGHNA and YNFKEQ. Here the CDR3 DNA reads TGTGCCAGCAGCCAAGCGTTGAATGAGCAGTTCTTC. Its protein is CASSQALNEQFF.

This sequence joins TRBV7-3 and TRBJ2-7; D is unclear. V was trimmed by 4 bases and J by 3 bases, leaving 10 bases between them. Germline loops: CDR1 SGHTA, CDR2 FQGTGA. The CDR3 has 13 residues. CDR3: CASSSTTNYEQYF. CDR3 bases: TGTGCCAGCAGCTCCACGACAAACTACGAGCAGTACTTC. Looking up the rest from reference TRBV7-3 and TRBJ2-7 gives the full variable domain: GAGVSQTPSNKVTEKGKYVELRCDPISGHTALYWYRQSLGQGPEFLIYFQGTGAADDSGLPNDRFFAVRPEGSVSTLKIQRTERGDSAVYLCASSSTTNYEQYFGPGTRLTVT.

The CDR3 here is CASSQGQGGAYEQYF. For the CDR3, the DNA is TGCGCCAGCAGCCAAGGACAGGGGGGGGCCTACGAGCAGTACTTC. The chain recombines TRBV4-1 with TRBJ2-7, with 9 bases identical to TRBD1. V lost 1 base, J lost 2 bases, and 3 bases stayed unmatched. CDR1 and CDR2 from the germline V gene are MGHRA and YSYEKL. The CDR3 loop spans 15 amino acids.

V and J are TRBV16 and TRBJ1-5; 7 bases agree with TRBD1. Germline values: CDR1 KGHSY, CDR2 FQNENV. After removal of 4 bases from V and 7 bases from J, the junction contained 13 bases not matched to a gene. This CDR3 has 16 residues. CDR3: CASSPFFLGGWQPQHF. CDR3 in DNA: TGTGCCAGCAGCCCTTTCTTCCTAGGGGGCTGGCAGCCCCAGCATTTT.

This clone was seen only once. The chain links TRBV5-1 to TRBJ1-1; 9 nucleotides match TRBD1. The CDR3 spans 13 residues. Trimming removed 4 bases from V and 10 bases from J; junction bases left unmatched: 8. The germline V gene has CDR1 SGHRS and CDR2 YFSETQ. CDR3 DNA sequence: TGCGCCAGCAGCACGGGACAGGGCATGGTAGCTTTCTTT. Translating gives CASSTGQGMVAFF.

This chain connects TRBV6-5 to TRBJ2-7; 7 nucleotides agree with TRBD1. CDR1 is MNHEY and CDR2 is SVGAGI in the germline V gene. Trimming removed 5 bases from V and 7 bases from J; junction bases left unmatched: 11. The CDR3 covers 14 residues. The CDR3 nucleotides read TGTGCCAGCAGTCTAGCTGACAGGGCCCGGGAGCAGTACTTC. Encoded protein: CASSLADRAREQYF.

The V call is TRBV15, the J call TRBJ1-2; 8 nucleotides align to TRBD1. Looked up from germline, CDR1 is LNHNV and CDR2 is YYDKDF (reference sequence). The CDR3 sequence is 13 residues long. V trimming: 0 bases; J trimming: 13 bases; junction bases outside the gene matches: 7. The CDR3 DNA reads TGTGCCACCAGCAGAGAAATACGGGACAGGATCACCTTC. This translates into CATSREIRDRITF.

The CDR3 sequence: CASSPNYQSYEQYF. For the CDR3, the DNA is TGTGCCAGCAGTCCAAACTACCAGTCCTACGAGCAGTACTTC. The chain combines TRBV3-1 (or the pseudogene TRBV3-2) with TRBJ2-7; D is unresolved. Germline V lookup: CDR1 LGHDT, CDR2 YNNKEL (reference sequence). Trimming removed 6 bases from V and 1 base from J, with 13 bases in between. The CDR3 is 14 residues long.

V and J are TRBV6-5 and TRBJ1-4; D is perhaps TRBD1 (6 bases). This CDR3 is built from 15 residues. V lost 6 bases and J lost 7, with 18 bases in between. Germline V lookup: CDR1 MNHEY, CDR2 SVGAGI. The CDR3 DNA sequence: TGTGCCAGCAGACGCTCTGGGGGCTCAAGTGAAAAACTGTTTTTT. Amino acids: CASRRSGGSSEKLFF.

The rearrangement uses TRBV3-1 (or the pseudogene TRBV3-2) and TRBJ2-2; the D is unclear. CDR1 and CDR2 (germline): LGHDT, YNNKEL (reference sequence). V dropped 4 bases and J dropped 0 bases, with 9 bases sitting between them. The CDR3 sequence is 15 residues long. As DNA, the CDR3 is TGTGCCAGCAGCCCCGTCTTAGCGAACACCGGGGAGCTGTTTTTT. Translation gives CASSPVLANTGELFF.

The J gene is TRBJ2-7, the V gene TRBV7-3; TRBD2 agrees at 7 bases. Germline CDR1 SGHTA, CDR2 FQGTGA. V lost 3 bases to trimming and J lost 4 bases; unmatched junction nucleotides: 6. This CDR3 spans 14 amino acids. This chain's CDR3 is CASSLGGSGYEQYF. The DNA of the CDR3 is TGTGCCAGCAGCTTGGGCGGGAGTGGATACGAGCAGTACTTC.

This chain connects TRBV7-2 to TRBJ2-5; 7 nucleotides match TRBD2. CDR3 length: 14 amino acids. V gave up 1 base and J gave up 5 bases; unmatched junction bases: 4. Per germline, CDR1 SGHTA and CDR2 FQGNSA. The CDR3 DNA follows: TGTGCCAGCAGCTTAGGGGGAGCGGGGGAGACCCAGTACTTC. This encodes CASSLGGAGETQYF.

This sequence joins TRBV3-1 (or the pseudogene TRBV3-2) and TRBJ2-3; D possibly corresponds to TRBD2 (7 bases). This CDR3 has 14 residues. CDR1 LGHDT and CDR2 YNNKEL come from the germline V gene (reference sequence). With 8 bases removed from V and 6 bases from J, the gap between germline ends came to 18 bases. The CDR3 coding sequence is TGTGCCAGCGCCAGGTCGGGGGGCGCTGATACGCAGTATTTT. Amino acids: CASARSGGADTQYF.

V usage is TRBV28 and J usage is TRBJ2-7; TRBD2 matches at 8 bases. V shed 10 bases and J 6 bases; nucleotides not matched to a gene: 11. The CDR3 runs to 13 residues. Germline V gene data show CDR1 as MDHEN and CDR2 as SYDVKM. CDR3 bases: TGTGCCACCACGGGAGGGGTCATAGGCGAGCAGTACTTC. Translating gives CATTGGVIGEQYF.

The V and J genes are TRBV28 and TRBJ2-6; 8 positions agree with TRBD1. This CDR3 comprises 18 residues. The germline V gene encodes CDR1 MDHEN and CDR2 SYDVKM. The trim removed 5 bases at V and 0 bases at J, leaving 9 bases unmatched. CDR3 sequence: CASSLPTGEFSGANVLTF. The CDR3 coding sequence is TGTGCCAGCAGTCTACCGACAGGGGAGTTCTCTGGGGCCAACGTCCTGACTTTC. The full variable domain, in which reference TRBV28 and TRBJ2-6 provide the parts outside the CDR3, is DVKVTQSSRYLVKRTGEKVFLECVQDMDHENMFWYRQDPGLGLRLIYFSYDVKMKEKGDIPEGYSVSREKKERFSLILESASTNQTSMYLCASSLPTGEFSGANVLTFGAGSRLTVL.

J is TRBJ2-1 and V is TRBV27; 7 nucleotides line up with TRBD2. The CDR3 sequence is 15 residues long. Germline values: CDR1 MNHEY, CDR2 SMNVEV (reference sequence). Trimming cost V 3 bases and J 4 bases; bases outside gene matches: 6. The chain's CDR3 is CASSFGGSRYNEQFF. DNA of the CDR3: TGTGCCAGCAGTTTCGGCGGGAGTAGGTACAATGAGCAGTTCTTC.

This chain uses TRBV19 with TRBJ1-1; tentatively, D is TRBD1 (5 bases). V lost 5 bases and J lost 10, with 14 bases in between. Germline V gene lookup returns CDR1 LNHDA and CDR2 SQIVND (reference sequence). The CDR3 sequence is 12 residues long. CDR3 amino acids: CASSDRDLVAFF. The CDR3 nucleotides read TGTGCCAGTAGTGACCGGGACTTAGTAGCTTTCTTT. Full variable domain (outside the CDR3, taken from reference TRBV19 and TRBJ1-1): DGGITQSPKYLFRKEGQNVTLSCEQNLNHDAMYWYRQDPGQGLRLIYYSQIVNDFQKGDIAEGYSVSREKKESFPLTVTSAQKNPTAFYLCASSDRDLVAFFGQGTRLTVV.

V usage is TRBV28 and J usage is TRBJ2-3; no firm D call. CDR3 length equals 12 residues. Germline-derived CDR1 and CDR2 are MDHEN and SYDVKM. The germline V and J ends were trimmed by 2 bases and 9 bases, with 9 bases remaining between them. This CDR3 reads CASSLLSATQYF. CDR3 sequence (DNA): TGTGCCAGCAGTTTACTATCCGCCACGCAGTATTTT.

The V gene is TRBV7-9, the J gene TRBJ2-1, with 9 bases that match TRBD2. Trimming at V came to 8 bases and at J to 5 bases, leaving 13 bases not matched to a gene. CDR3 size: 16 residues. From germline, CDR1 is SEHNR and CDR2 FQNEAQ (reference sequence). CDR3 in amino acids: CASLFGAGGTDNEQFF. The CDR3 bases are TGTGCCAGCCTCTTTGGGGCGGGAGGGACGGACAATGAGCAGTTCTTC.

The chain uses TRBV2 and TRBJ2-6, with 10 bases that match TRBD2. The CDR3 has 18 amino acids. CDR1 is SNHLY, CDR2 FYNNEI, per germline. Germline trimming cut 3 bases from V and 1 base from J; bases unmatched to any gene: 6. The CDR3 protein is CASSDRIAGGSGANVLTF. Written as DNA, the CDR3 is TGTGCCAGCAGTGATAGAATAGCGGGAGGTTCTGGGGCCAACGTCCTGACTTTC.

The chain joins TRBV10-3 to TRBJ2-7; D not resolved. There are 11 residues in the CDR3. V lost 4 bases and J 1 base, leaving 2 bases between the germline ends. Germline CDR1 is ENHRY and CDR2 is SYGVKD. CDR3 nucleotides: TGTGCCATCAGTGTATCCTACGAGCAGTACTTC. Protein product: CAISVSYEQYF.

This clone was observed once. The V and J genes are TRBV7-9 and TRBJ2-1, with D possibly TRBD2 on 6 matching bases. V was shortened by 5 bases and J by 0 bases, with 23 bases between the two germline ends. This CDR3 has 19 amino acids. Germline-derived CDR1 and CDR2 are SEHNR and FQNEAQ (reference sequence). CDR3 amino acids: CASSLKGAGFGGSYNEQFF. CDR3 DNA sequence: TGTGCCAGCAGCCTAAAAGGTGCGGGGTTTGGGGGCTCCTACAATGAGCAGTTCTTC.

The chain combines TRBV5-4 with TRBJ2-7; 8 nucleotides align to TRBD1. Losses at the gene ends were 4 bases for V and 2 bases for J; bases not matched to a gene: 8. The CDR3 is made up of 15 amino acids. The germline V gene has CDR1 SGHNT and CDR2 YYREEE (reference sequence). CDR3 coding DNA: TGTGCCAGCAGCCCCGGACAGGGATTGACCTACGAGCAGTACTTC. Protein sequence: CASSPGQGLTYEQYF.

The CDR3 sequence is CASSPGLAGGLMGTDTQYF. The CDR3 nucleotides read TGTGCCAGCTCACCGGGACTAGCGGGAGGGCTGATGGGCACAGATACGCAGTATTTT. The V gene is TRBV18, the J gene TRBJ2-3, with 16 bases that match TRBD2. The CDR3 extends over 19 amino acids. Germline V CDR1 and CDR2: KGHSH, LQKENI. V trimming: 3 bases; J trimming: 1 base; junction bases outside the gene matches: 7.